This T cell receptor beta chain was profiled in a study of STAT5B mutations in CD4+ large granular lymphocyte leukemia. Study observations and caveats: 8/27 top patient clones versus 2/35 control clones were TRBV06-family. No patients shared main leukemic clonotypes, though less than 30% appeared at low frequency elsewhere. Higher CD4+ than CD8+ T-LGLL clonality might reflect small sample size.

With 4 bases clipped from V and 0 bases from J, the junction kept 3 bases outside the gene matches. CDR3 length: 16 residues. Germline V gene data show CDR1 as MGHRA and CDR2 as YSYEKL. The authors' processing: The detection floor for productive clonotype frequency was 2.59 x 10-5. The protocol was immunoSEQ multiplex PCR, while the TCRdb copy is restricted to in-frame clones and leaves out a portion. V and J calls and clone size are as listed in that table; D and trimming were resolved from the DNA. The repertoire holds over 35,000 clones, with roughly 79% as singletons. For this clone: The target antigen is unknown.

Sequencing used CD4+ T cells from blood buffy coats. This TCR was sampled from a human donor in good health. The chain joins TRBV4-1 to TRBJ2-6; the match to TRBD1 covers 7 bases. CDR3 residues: CASSRDRASGANVLTF. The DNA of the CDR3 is TGCGCCAGCAGCCGAGACAGGGCCTCTGGGGCCAACGTCCTGACTTTC.